Listed here are 3 T cell receptor beta chains from one sample, sequenced in a study of blood T cell dynamics during melanoma immunotherapy. Clones were sequenced by immunoSEQ multiplex PCR, and TCRdb holds only the in-frame ones, with some missing. The sample holds some 9,400 clones; 65% to 90% are singletons and the top ten take around a tenth. Time point specified: pre-treatment baseline. The input for sequencing was blood, taken from a patient treated with checkpoint blockade. The receptors come from a human donor with melanoma.

This rearrangement joins TRBV5-4 to TRBJ1-4, with 7 bases fitting TRBD1. Trimming took 4 bases from V and 7 from J; bases not matched to a gene: 7. Germline V gives CDR1 SGHNT, CDR2 YYREEE (reference sequence). The CDR3 spans 14 residues. CDR3 sequence: CASSIQGLGEKLFF. The CDR3 DNA is TGTGCCAGCAGCATACAGGGGTTGGGTGAAAAACTGTTTTTT.

The rearrangement links TRBV11-2 to TRBJ2-7; D is possibly TRBD1 or TRBD2 (5 bases each). Germline CDR1 reads SGHAT; CDR2 reads FQNNGV. This CDR3 spans 13 amino acids. Trimming left V 2 bases short and J 2 bases short, with 7 bases between. CDR3 residues: CASSLLGPYEQYF. The CDR3 nucleotides read TGTGCCAGCAGCTTACTGGGACCCTACGAGCAGTACTTC.

The J gene is TRBJ2-1, the V gene TRBV5-4; 7 bases fit TRBD2. Germline V gives CDR1 SGHNT, CDR2 YYREEE (reference sequence). J gave up 0 bases and V 3 bases, and 6 bases lay outside the gene matches. This CDR3 spans 16 amino acids. The CDR3 DNA is TGTGCCAGCAGCTGGGGGGGACGGAGCTCCTACAATGAGCAGTTCTTC. This gives the protein CASSWGGRSSYNEQFF.